This T cell receptor (beta chain) was recorded in a study of Ad26.COV2.S vaccination and SARS-CoV-2 variants. Study-wide background: Donor got 5x10^10 or 1x10^11 viral particles of Ad26.COV2.S.

TCRdb's copy holds only in-frame clones and misses some; the assay was immunoSEQ multiplex PCR. The sample includes roughly 500,000 clones, nearly 90% seen only once; the top ten take approximately 2.5%. Sample treatment: some 19 received Ad26.COV2.S at low or high dose, single or two shots; about five received placebo; per-sample allocation not given. The samples were gathered on day 63 after the first injection of vaccine or placebo. Boston provided a donor who was an adult aged 18-55 years. The V gene lost 0 bases and the J gene lost 6 bases, with 8 bases spanning the gap. The length of the CDR3 is 13 residues. Germline lookup yields CDR1 SGHAT and CDR2 FQNNGV.

The V call is TRBV11-2, the J call TRBJ1-1, with D hard to call. The material sequenced was peripheral blood, taken in a trial of Ad26.COV2.S vaccine versus placebo. This clonotype was obtained from a person between 18 and 65 years old who received the Ad26.COV2.S COVID-19 vaccine or a placebo. DNA of the CDR3: TGTGCCAGCAGCTTAGAACCCGGGTCTGAAGCTTTCTTT. Its translation is CASSLEPGSEAFF.